The clone carrying this TCR beta chain was found many times. No antigen is known for it. These data come from a study of identical twins. From the 5' RACE reads, TCRdb called clonotypes with MiXCR, one entry per CDR3 protein. Of a few hundred thousand distinct CDR3 sequences detected, approximately 8.6% appear once; the ten largest clones hold roughly 3%. Study-wide points: Abundant beta clonotypes from cord blood had fewer insertions, unlike memory repertoires, which showed none.

All donors were healthy Caucasians. This same sample was also taken into another study, of yellow fever vaccine responses in identical twins.

Sequencing used CD8+ T cells sorted from blood. This clonotype was obtained from a woman under 30 in good health.

CDR3 region: CASSPSPAYTDTQYF. In DNA form, the CDR3 reads TGTGCCAGCAGCCCCTCTCCGGCCTACACAGATACGCAGTATTTT. The chain is built from TRBV7-2 and TRBJ2-3; unclear D gene. CDR3 length: 15 residues. V was clipped by 5 bases and J by 2 bases, with 14 bases between them. Per the germline V gene, CDR1 is SGHTA and CDR2 is FQGNSA. Combining the CDR3 with reference TRBV7-2 and TRBJ2-3 gives the whole variable domain GAGVSQSPSNKVTEKGKDVELRCDPISGHTALYWYRQSLGQGLEFLIYFQGNSAPDKSGLPSDRFSAERTGGSVSTLTIQRTQQEDSAVYLCASSPSPAYTDTQYFGPGTRLTVL.